Listed below are T cell receptor beta chains from one sample, sequenced in a study of cytomegalovirus exposure and HLA in healthy donors. Produced via immunoSEQ multiplex PCR; TCRdb's table is partial and in-frame only. Here the sample spans some 130,000 clones, approximately 80% being singletons. Sequencing used PBMCs. These receptors all come from a male donor in good health and CMV-seronegative. The CDR3 runs from the conserved cysteine through the conserved F or W. The D gene is left open where the match is weak. Where a row states a size, it is once, few, many or the class of an expanded clone; other rows omit it.

>TRBV6-1|TRBJ2-4|TRBD1|.
TGTGCCAGCAGTGAATGGGGGACAGTTTTTCACATTCAGTACTTC
CASSEWGTVFHIQYF
>TRBV2|TRBJ1-6|.|.
TGTGCCAGCAGTGGGCAGGGCAAGGGGTCACCCCTCCACTTT
CASSGQGKGSPLHF
>TRBV30|TRBJ2-7|TRBD2|.
TGTGCCTGGAGGGTAGCGGGCTCCTACGAGCAGTACTTC
CAWRVAGSYEQYF
>TRBV18|TRBJ1-2|.|few
TGTGCCAGCTCCAACAACGGGGAACTCTACACCTTC
CASSNNGELYTF
>TRBV15|TRBJ2-7|.|.
TGTGCCACCAGATCGAGGACAGCTTACGAGCAGTACTTC
CATRSRTAYEQYF
>TRBV19|TRBJ1-4|.|.
TGTGCCAGTAGTGCGGACAGATCAACTAATGAAAAACTGTTTTTT
CASSADRSTNEKLFF
>TRBV19|TRBJ2-7|TRBD1|.
TGTGCCAGTAGTATGGGCCAGGGGGCTTTTAACGAGCAGTACTTC
CASSMGQGAFNEQYF
>TRBV19|TRBJ1-1|.|once
TGTGCCAGTAAATCCTTGGACGTCTCGGGGGGAGCTTTCTTT
CASKSLDVSGGAFF
>TRBV5-4|TRBJ1-2|TRBD1|.
TGTGCCAGCGGAAGACAGGGTCGGGGCTACACCTTC
CASGRQGRGYTF
>TRBV7-3|TRBJ1-5|.|once
TGTGCCAGCAGCTTAACACGGGATCAGCCCCAGCATTTT
CASSLTRDQPQHF
>TRBV25-1|TRBJ2-7|TRBD1|.
TGTGCCAGCAGTGGACGACAGGGGTTCATCGAGCAGTACTTC
CASSGRQGFIEQYF
>TRBV11-2|TRBJ2-3|TRBD2|.
TGTGCCAGCAGCTTAGCCCTAGCGGGGGGCGGTGGCACAGATACGCAGTATTTT
CASSLALAGGGGTDTQYF
>TRBV4-3|TRBJ2-7|.|few
TGCGCCAGCAGCCAAGATAACAGGGCCTACGAGCAGTACTTC
CASSQDNRAYEQYF
>TRBV5-4|TRBJ2-1|TRBD2|few
TGTGCCAGCAGGTCCGGACTAGATAGCAATGAGCAGTTCTTC
CASRSGLDSNEQFF
>TRBV19|TRBJ2-5|TRBD2|.
TGTGCCAGTAGTTTCACCGGGACTAGCGGGGGTGGGACCCAGTACTTC
CASSFTGTSGGGTQYF
>TRBV7-9|TRBJ2-3|.|.
TGTGCCAGCAGCTTAATCCAGGGGCCCCACGGCACAGATACGCAGTATTTT
CASSLIQGPHGTDTQYF
>TRBV6-5|TRBJ2-7|TRBD1|.
TGTGCCAGCAGTTACTCAATACAGGGGGCGCGATCCGAGCAGTACTTC
CASSYSIQGARSEQYF
>TRBV6-5|TRBJ2-1|.|.
TGTGCCAGCATACACAACAGGGAGGAGCAGTTCTTC
CASIHNREEQFF
>TRBV9|TRBJ2-7|TRBD2|.
TGTGCCAGCAGCGTCACTAGCGGGGGAGTCCGCGAGCAGTACTTC
CASSVTSGGVREQYF
>TRBV9|TRBJ2-7|.|.
TGTGCCAGCAGCCCAACGGGACTTGGCCTCTACGAGCAGTACTTC
CASSPTGLGLYEQYF
>TRBV18|TRBJ1-5|.|few
TGTGCCAGCTCACTACAGGACGATAGCAATCAGCCCCAGCATTTT
CASSLQDDSNQPQHF
>TRBV7-9|TRBJ2-3|.|.
TGTGCCAGCATCCTATTAGGGGTAGATACGCAGTATTTT
CASILLGVDTQYF
>TRBV6-1|TRBJ1-3|.|.
TGTGCCAGCAGTGTCCAGGGTGGCCGCCGTGGAAACACCATATATTTT
CASSVQGGRRGNTIYF
>TRBV21-1|TRBJ2-7|.|.
TGTGCCAGCAGCAAAGTAGCGGGGGCCTACGAGCAGTACTTC
CASSKVAGAYEQYF
>TRBV10-3|TRBJ2-7|TRBD1|.
TGTGCCATCAGTGAGTCAAACAGGGGGGCCTACGAGCAGTACTTC
CAISESNRGAYEQYF
>TRBV18|TRBJ1-6|TRBD1|.
TGTGCCAGCTCACCAGCAGGGGGGTATAATTCACCCCTCCACTTT
CASSPAGGYNSPLHF